These 24 T cell receptor beta chains share one sample of origin, sequenced in a study of blood T cell repertoires in COVID-19. The table came from immunoSEQ multiplex PCR; TCRdb's copy has only in-frame clones and leaves some out. The sample holds hundreds of thousands of clones, 80% to 90% seen once. Sequencing used PBMCs or T cells enriched from blood (not recorded which). All receptors derive from a woman in her twenties or thirties who had been exposed to COVID-19.

The chain uses TRBV7-9 and TRBJ1-5; TRBD1 agrees at 7 bases. V lost 5 bases, J lost 3 bases, and 1 base stayed unmatched. The length of the CDR3 is 13 residues. Germline lookup yields CDR1 SEHNR and CDR2 FQNEAQ (reference sequence). CDR3 in DNA: TGTGCCAGCAGCAGGGGGCTCAATCAGCCCCAGCATTTT. Amino acid sequence: CASSRGLNQPQHF.

The chain is built from TRBV5-5 and TRBJ2-7; D unresolved. Germline assignment: CDR1 SGHKS and CDR2 YYEKEE (reference sequence). There are 11 residues in the CDR3. V lost 3 bases to trimming and J lost 4 bases, with 5 bases between them. CDR3 residues: CASSWLYEQYF. CDR3 in DNA: TGTGCCAGCAGCTGGCTTTACGAGCAGTACTTC.

The rearrangement links TRBV20-1 to TRBJ1-6; no firm D call. The germline CDR1 and CDR2 sequences are DFQATT and SNEGSKA (reference sequence). The V gene lost 3 bases and the J gene lost 5 bases, with 14 bases spanning the gap. CDR3 length equals 15 residues. The CDR3 loop is CSASPGGYHNSPLHF. CDR3 coding DNA: TGCAGTGCTAGTCCAGGTGGTTACCATAATTCACCCCTCCACTTT.

The V and J genes are TRBV21-1 and TRBJ1-5; the table's TRBD1 call for D was not verified on the DNA. TRBV21-1 represents a pseudogene. The CDR3 loop spans 18 amino acids. Here the CDR3 DNA reads TGTGCCAGCAACCGGACAGGGCCAACGAGGAGGGGAAATCAGCCCCAGCATTTT. Translated, it gives CASNRTGPTRRGNQPQHF.

The genes are TRBV27 and TRBJ1-1; 9 bases agree with TRBD1. The trim removed 2 bases at V and 5 bases at J, leaving 21 bases unmatched. In germline, CDR1 is MNHEY, CDR2 SMNVEV (reference sequence). CDR3 length: 20 amino acids. The CDR3 loop reads CASSLESPGQGRRGRTEAFF. CDR3 sequence (DNA): TGTGCCAGCAGTTTAGAGTCCCCCGGACAGGGGCGCCGTGGTAGGACTGAAGCTTTCTTT.

The chain links TRBV3-1 (or the pseudogene TRBV3-2) to TRBJ1-6, with 10 bases fitting TRBD1. CDR1 is LGHDT and CDR2 is YNNKEL in the germline V gene (reference sequence). J lost 13 bases, V lost 4 bases, and 16 bases had no gene match. The CDR3 covers 17 residues. DNA of the CDR3: TGTGCCAGCAGCCGCCCTCTCTCGACAGGGGGCGGGTTTCCCCTCCACTTT. Protein: CASSRPLSTGGGFPLHF.

The chain carries TRBV2 and TRBJ2-1; 8 bases fit TRBD2. The length of the CDR3 is 14 residues. Germline lookup yields CDR1 SNHLY and CDR2 FYNNEI. The trim removed 6 bases at V and 7 bases at J, leaving 8 bases unmatched. The CDR3 sequence is CASRVSGGWNEQFF. CDR3 DNA sequence: TGTGCCAGCAGGGTATCGGGGGGGTGGAATGAGCAGTTCTTC. The full variable domain, its missing parts supplied by reference TRBV2 and TRBJ2-1, is EPEVTQTPSHQVTQMGQEVILRCVPISNHLYFYWYRQILGQKVEFLVSFYNNEISEKSEIFDDQFSVERPDGSNFTLKIRSTKLEDSAMYFCASRVSGGWNEQFFGPGTRLTVL.

The rearrangement links TRBV4-1 to TRBJ1-4, with 8 nucleotides matching TRBD1. Germline V gene sequence: CDR1 MGHRA, CDR2 YSYEKL. The CDR3 runs to 15 residues. The trim removed 5 bases at V and 6 bases at J, leaving 8 bases unmatched. The DNA of the CDR3 is TGCGCCAGCAGCAGGACAGGGAAAGGGGATGAAAAACTGTTTTTT. Translation gives CASSRTGKGDEKLFF.

This clone was detected a few times. The rearrangement links TRBV5-1 to TRBJ1-4; tentative D call: TRBD1 (5 bases). V dropped 4 bases and J dropped 5 bases, with 21 bases sitting between them. Germline V gives CDR1 SGHRS, CDR2 YFSETQ. The CDR3 sequence is 17 residues long. The CDR3 region is CASSPTSGVNRNEKLFF. Written as DNA, the CDR3 is TGCGCCAGCAGCCCCACATCGGGGGTAAACCGAAATGAAAAACTGTTTTTT.

This clone has just one count. The gene calls are TRBV29-1 and TRBJ1-2; D gene uncertain. Trimming removed 0 bases from V and 4 bases from J, with 9 bases in between. The CDR3 contains 13 residues. CDR1 and CDR2 (germline): SQVTM, ANQGSEA. The CDR3 sequence: CSVEELSFYGYTF. Here the CDR3 DNA reads TGCAGCGTTGAAGAACTGAGTTTCTATGGCTACACCTTC.

V is TRBV4-1 and J is TRBJ1-4, with D maybe TRBD1 (5 bases). This CDR3 has 15 residues. Deletions cut 1 base from V and 7 bases from J, with 13 bases between. From germline, CDR1 is MGHRA and CDR2 YSYEKL. Here the CDR3 DNA reads TGCGCCAGCAGCCAAGCTTTCAGGGAACCTGAAAAACTGTTTTTT. Its protein is CASSQAFREPEKLFF.

This chain joins TRBV19 and TRBJ2-3; the D gene is possibly TRBD2 (6 bases). This CDR3 contains 17 residues. Germline V gives CDR1 LNHDA, CDR2 SQIVND (reference sequence). V shed 4 bases and J shed 4 bases, with 21 bases lying between them. For the CDR3, the DNA is TGTGCCAGTAGTAGCCCGGGGGAAGGGTGGGGCCCAGATACGCAGTATTTT. As protein: CASSSPGEGWGPDTQYF.

The gene calls are TRBV24-1 and TRBJ1-4; a possible D gene is TRBD1 (6 bases). The germline CDR1 and CDR2 sequences are KGHDR and SFDVKD. Trimming cost V 5 bases and J 6 bases, with 9 bases left between them. This CDR3 is built from 13 residues. CDR3: CATSASGDEKLFF. The CDR3 DNA reads as TGTGCCACCAGTGCCTCAGGGGATGAAAAACTGTTTTTT.

The genes are TRBV4-1 and TRBJ2-1, with 8 bases that match TRBD2. Trimming removed 1 base from V and 6 bases from J; junction bases left unmatched: 5. This CDR3 contains 15 residues. Germline V gene lookup returns CDR1 MGHRA and CDR2 YSYEKL. DNA of the CDR3: TGCGCCAGCAGCCAAGGGCTAGCGGGTATCAATGAGCAGTTCTTC. This sequence encodes CASSQGLAGINEQFF.

The CDR3 DNA follows: TGTGCCAGCAGCTCAAATAGGGCCGGGATGGACACTGAAGCTTTCTTT. Translated: CASSSNRAGMDTEAFF. The chain uses TRBV11-2 and TRBJ1-1, with D hard to call. V dropped 4 bases and J dropped 3 bases, with 18 bases sitting between them. The CDR3 loop spans 16 amino acids. The germline gives CDR1 SGHAT, CDR2 FQNNGV.

The V call is TRBV9, the J call TRBJ1-3; D may be TRBD1 (5 bases). Trimming pared 3 bases from V and 0 bases from J, leaving 16 bases between. The CDR3 loop spans 17 amino acids. Germline-derived CDR1 and CDR2 are SGDLS and YYNGEE. CDR3 protein: CASSAGGTYRSGNTIYF. The CDR3, as DNA: TGTGCCAGCAGCGCTGGCGGGACTTACCGCTCTGGAAACACCATATATTTT.

The rearrangement uses TRBV7-2 and TRBJ1-3, with D tentatively TRBD1 (6 bases). The germline gives CDR1 SGHTA, CDR2 FQGNSA. Trimming took 4 bases from V and 0 from J, leaving 16 bases between them. The CDR3 runs to 17 residues. The CDR3 nucleotides read TGTGCCAGCAGCTCAACCGGGACACTGAGCTCTGGAAACACCATATATTTT. It codes for CASSSTGTLSSGNTIYF. The variable domain in full, with the rest retrieved from reference TRBV7-2 and TRBJ1-3, is GAGVSQSPSNKVTEKGKDVELRCDPISGHTALYWYRQSLGQGLEFLIYFQGNSAPDKSGLPSDRFSAERTGGSVSTLTIQRTQQEDSAVYLCASSSTGTLSSGNTIYFGEGSWLTVV.

V usage is TRBV27 and J usage is TRBJ1-6; 8 nucleotides line up with TRBD1. Per the germline V gene, CDR1 is MNHEY and CDR2 is SMNVEV (reference sequence). V was clipped by 5 bases and J by 9 bases; unmatched bases: 6. The CDR3 runs 14 residues. The CDR3 region is CASSGQGAASPLHF. CDR3 DNA sequence: TGTGCCAGCAGTGGTCAGGGGGCTGCTTCACCCCTCCACTTT.

The chain joins TRBV7-2 to TRBJ2-7; D uncertain. Germline V lookup: CDR1 SGHTA, CDR2 FQGNSA. CDR3 size: 15 residues. Trimming took off 4 bases at V and 1 base at J, with 14 bases between the two ends. Written as DNA, the CDR3 is TGTGCCAGCAGCTACGATTCTAGGAATTCCTACGAGCAGTACTTC. Translating gives CASSYDSRNSYEQYF. Variable domain in full (rest from reference TRBV7-2 and TRBJ2-7): GAGVSQSPSNKVTEKGKDVELRCDPISGHTALYWYRQSLGQGLEFLIYFQGNSAPDKSGLPSDRFSAERTGGSVSTLTIQRTQQEDSAVYLCASSYDSRNSYEQYFGPGTRLTVT.

This sequence joins TRBV24-1 and TRBJ2-1, with 15 bases aligning to TRBD2. This CDR3 contains 16 residues. CDR1 is KGHDR and CDR2 is SFDVKD in the germline V gene. V trimming: 3 bases; J trimming: 10 bases; junction bases outside the gene matches: 6. CDR3 region: CATSDPGLAGGTEQFF. The DNA of the CDR3 is TGTGCCACCAGTGATCCGGGACTAGCGGGGGGAACGGAGCAGTTCTTC.

The rearrangement uses TRBV5-1 and TRBJ2-5, with TRBD1 matching over 7 bases. Germline trimming cut 4 bases from V and 3 bases from J; bases unmatched to any gene: 6. Germline loops: CDR1 SGHRS, CDR2 YFSETQ. CDR3 size: 14 residues. Here the CDR3 DNA reads TGCGCCAGCAGCCCTGACGGACAGGAAGAGACCCAGTACTTC. Protein sequence: CASSPDGQEETQYF.

This rearrangement joins TRBV11-2 to TRBJ2-7; 14 nucleotides line up with TRBD2. J lost 0 bases, V lost 5 bases, and 6 bases had no gene match. CDR3 length: 17 amino acids. Germline CDR1 reads SGHAT; CDR2 reads FQNNGV. DNA for the CDR3: TGTGCCAGCAGCAGAGGACTAGCGGGGGGTAGCTCCTACGAGCAGTACTTC. Translated, it gives CASSRGLAGGSSYEQYF.

The rearrangement uses TRBV6-5 and TRBJ2-1; TRBD1 agrees at 7 bases. The CDR3 totals 15 residues. J lost 6 bases, V lost 5 bases, and 10 bases had no gene match. The germline V gene has CDR1 MNHEY and CDR2 SVGAGI. CDR3 nucleotide sequence: TGTGCCAGCAGTATCCGGGACAGTACCCTCAATGAGCAGTTCTTC. Amino acids: CASSIRDSTLNEQFF.

The gene calls are TRBV6-5 and TRBJ2-2; TRBD1 might be the D (6 bases). Trimming pared 5 bases from V and 0 bases from J, leaving 10 bases between. The CDR3 loop spans 15 amino acids. Germline CDR1 reads MNHEY; CDR2 reads SVGAGI. DNA of the CDR3: TGTGCCAGCAGTCCGGGACATTCGAACACCGGGGAGCTGTTTTTT. Its protein is CASSPGHSNTGELFF.